These T cell receptor beta chains were read from a single sample in a study of post-analysis software for immune sequencing data. TCRdb reprocessed the PCR reads via MiXCR and lists one record per CDR3 protein. In the table there are 350,000 to 500,000 distinct CDR3 sequences, more than 30% of which are singletons. The sample consisted of blood. The receptors stem from a girl aged 2-15 years with multiple sclerosis. Each CDR3 is given with its conserved first and last residue. The D gene is left open where the match is weak. Expanded clones get a size class; other rows say once, few or many, or leave the size out.

size | D | J | V | DNA | CDR3
- | - | TRBJ2-7 | TRBV28 | TGTGCCAGCAAGGGTCAATCGATACTCTACGAGCAGTACTTC | CASKGQSILYEQYF
few | - | TRBJ2-3 | TRBV28 | TGTGCCAGCAGTCCGACCCTACGACTAGGGATCACAGATACGCAGTATTTT | CASSPTLRLGITDTQYF
- | - | TRBJ1-5 | TRBV12-3/TRBV12-4 | TGCGACCACCCAAAACAGGGTGATCAGCCCCAGCATTTT | CDHPKQGDQPQHF
few | - | TRBJ2-7 | TRBV29-1 | TGCAGCGTTTTGGGTCCCGACTCCTACGAGCAGTACTTC | CSVLGPDSYEQYF
few | - | TRBJ1-1 | TRBV28 | TGTGCCAGCAGTCCCGGGACACCGAACACTGAAGCTTTCTTT | CASSPGTPNTEAFF
- | - | TRBJ2-1 | TRBV20-1 | TGCAGTGCTACTCAGGCCAGCTCCTACAATGAGCAGTTCTTC | CSATQASSYNEQFF
- | - | TRBJ2-5 | TRBV29-1 | TGCTGCGTTGAGAGGAGCCTGTGGGAGACCCAGTACTTC | CCVERSLWETQYF
few | TRBD2 | TRBJ2-3 | TRBV14 | TGTGCCAGCAGCCAAGGCCTCGGCGGGGGTATATACACAGATACGCAGTATTTT | CASSQGLGGGIYTDTQYF
few | - | TRBJ1-4 | TRBV12-3/TRBV12-4 | TGTGCCAGCAGTTTTGATGCAACTAATGAAAAACTGTTTTTT | CASSFDATNEKLFF
- | - | TRBJ2-3 | TRBV18 | TGTGCCAGCTCACCACTAGAGGACTCCCGAGATACGCAGTATTTT | CASSPLEDSRDTQYF
- | TRBD1 | TRBJ1-2 | TRBV5-1 | TGCGCCAGCAGCTCCCTAGGAGGGGGCGACTATGGCTACACCTTC | CASSSLGGGDYGYTF
- | TRBD2 | TRBJ2-5 | TRBV5-1 | TGCGCCAGCAGCGATGGGACTAGCGGAGAGCCCCAGTACTTC | CASSDGTSGEPQYF
- | TRBD2 | TRBJ2-7 | TRBV12-3/TRBV12-4 | TGTGCCAGCAGCAGCCGGACTAGCGGGGGTCGCTACGAGCAGTACTTC | CASSSRTSGGRYEQYF
- | TRBD1 | TRBJ2-5 | TRBV12-3/TRBV12-4 | TGTGCCAGCAGGACAGGGGCCGGGGGGACCCAGTACTTC | CASRTGAGGTQYF
few | - | TRBJ1-4 | TRBV24-1 | TGTGCCACCAGTGAGTACATGGGCTATGACGAAAAACTGTTTTTT | CATSEYMGYDEKLFF
few | TRBD2 | TRBJ2-1 | TRBV15 | TGTGCCACCAGCGCCCGACTAGCGGGAGTTTCCTACAATGAGCAGTTCTTC | CATSARLAGVSYNEQFF
- | TRBD2 | TRBJ2-7 | TRBV7-2 | TGTGCCAGCAGGGCCGGGACTAGCGTTAAGGGCGAGCAGTACTTC | CASRAGTSVKGEQYF
- | TRBD2 | TRBJ2-1 | TRBV20-1 | TGCAGTGCTAGGGGACTAGCGGGAGCCGACTCCTACAATGAGCAGTTCTTC | CSARGLAGADSYNEQFF
- | - | TRBJ1-2 | TRBV29-1 | TGCAGGGGTGATGGCTACACCTTC | CRGDGYTF
- | - | TRBJ1-1 | TRBV29-1 | TGCAGCGTTCTGACCTTGAACACTGAAGCTTTCTTT | CSVLTLNTEAFF
- | TRBD1 | TRBJ1-2 | TRBV7-9 | TGTGCCAGCAGTTCACAGGGGTGGAACTATGGCTACACCTTC | CASSSQGWNYGYTF
once | TRBD1 | TRBJ2-7 | TRBV29-1 | TGCGGCGTTTCCCGGGACAGGGGACCCTACGAGCAGTACTTC | CGVSRDRGPYEQYF
- | - | TRBJ1-4 | TRBV20-1 | TGCAGTGCGCAATCCAGGGGTACTAATGAAAAACTGTTTTTT | CSAQSRGTNEKLFF
few | - | TRBJ2-1 | TRBV29-1 | TGCAGCGTCGAAATTAACAATGAGCAGTTCTTC | CSVEINNEQFF
few | - | TRBJ1-6 | TRBV20-1 | TGCAGTGCCCGGGGGCAGCAAGTTAATTCACCCCTCCACTTT | CSARGQQVNSPLHF
- | - | TRBJ1-5 | TRBV20-1 | TGCAGTGCTAGAGATTTGGATCAGCCCCAGCATTTT | CSARDLDQPQHF
- | - | TRBJ2-7 | TRBV4-3 | TGCGCCAGCAGCCAAGATCGACTAGCCTACGAGCAGTACTTC | CASSQDRLAYEQYF
- | TRBD1 | TRBJ1-1 | TRBV29-1 | TGCAGCGTCTACCGGGACAGGAACACTGAAGCTTTCTTT | CSVYRDRNTEAFF
- | - | TRBJ2-1 | TRBV15 | TGTGCCACCACCCCCCGTCAAGGCTACAATGAGCAGTTCTTC | CATTPRQGYNEQFF
- | - | TRBJ1-1 | TRBV4-3 | TGCGCCAGCAGCCAAGCCAGGAACACTGAAGCTTTCTTT | CASSQARNTEAFF
- | TRBD2 | TRBJ2-3 | TRBV6-6 | TGTGCCAGCAAAGCGGGAGTAGATACGCAGTATTTT | CASKAGVDTQYF
- | - | TRBJ1-2 | TRBV6-5 | TGTGCCAGTACACATGGGGACGGCTGCACCTTC | CASTHGDGCTF
- | TRBD1 | TRBJ2-1 | TRBV6-2/TRBV6-3 | TGTGCCAGCAGTCGACCGACAGGGACCAATGAGCAGTTCTTC | CASSRPTGTNEQFF
few | TRBD2 | TRBJ2-7 | TRBV4-3 | TGCGCCAGCAGCCACGGACTAGCGGGAGGGAGGGTGCAGTACTTC | CASSHGLAGGRVQYF
medium-sized | TRBD1 | TRBJ2-7 | TRBV9 | TGTGCCAGCAGCGTCACAGGGGGCCCCTACGAGCAGTACTTC | CASSVTGGPYEQYF
many | TRBD1 | TRBJ2-7 | TRBV20-1 | TGCAGTGCCCGGACAGGGGGTTTCTACGAGCAGTACTTC | CSARTGGFYEQYF
- | TRBD2 | TRBJ2-7 | TRBV6-5 | TGTGCCAGCAGGCGGGGGTTTTCCTCCTACGAGCAGTACTTC | CASRRGFSSYEQYF
- | - | TRBJ1-2 | TRBV12-3/TRBV12-4 | TGTGCCGGCAGTTATGGGGAGGGCTACACCTTC | CAGSYGEGYTF
few | TRBD1 | TRBJ1-2 | TRBV2 | TGTGCCAGCATCGGCTGGGACAGCGTAAACTATGGCTACACCTTC | CASIGWDSVNYGYTF
once | - | TRBJ2-5 | TRBV20-1 | TGCAGTGCTGCCGAGGGCGAGACCCAGTACTTC | CSAAEGETQYF
few | - | TRBJ2-1 | TRBV12-3/TRBV12-4 | TGTGCCAGCACACCCCCCGAGGCAGGCGGTTACAATGAGCAGTTCTTC | CASTPPEAGGYNEQFF
once | - | TRBJ2-7 | TRBV7-9 | TGTGCCAGCAGCTCGCATACCTACGAGCAGTACTTC | CASSSHTYEQYF
- | - | TRBJ2-7 | TRBV29-1 | TGCAGCGTCGCTCCCTTTGTTGGTTCCGAGCAGTACTTC | CSVAPFVGSEQYF
- | TRBD2 | TRBJ2-7 | TRBV4-1 | TGCGCCAGCAGCCACGGACTAGCCAACGAGCAGTACTTC | CASSHGLANEQYF
- | - | TRBJ1-1 | TRBV7-2 | TGTGCCAGCAGCTTAGGAGTAAGTGGGTTCACTGAAGCTTTCTTT | CASSLGVSGFTEAFF
- | TRBD1 | TRBJ2-1 | TRBV4-1 | TGCGCCAACAGCCATCTGATCCGGGACAGGGGTGAGCAGTTCTTC | CANSHLIRDRGEQFF
few | - | TRBJ1-4 | TRBV29-1 | TGCAGCGTTATACCGGGACAACCTAATGAAAAACTGTTTTTT | CSVIPGQPNEKLFF
few | - | TRBJ2-7 | TRBV20-1 | TGCAGTGCTACCAAAATGGCTAACTACGAGCAGTACTTC | CSATKMANYEQYF
many | TRBD1 | TRBJ2-7 | TRBV10-3 | TGTGCCATCAGTGGTGGGACAGGGGTTTGGGAGCAGTACTTC | CAISGGTGVWEQYF
- | - | TRBJ2-6 | TRBV5-1 | TGCGCCAGCAGCTTGGTAGCCTCGGGGGCCAACGTCCTGACTTTC | CASSLVASGANVLTF
- | TRBD2 | TRBJ2-1 | TRBV5-1 | TGCGCCAGCAGGAGAATAGCGGGCCCCTCCTACAATGAGCAGTTCTTC | CASRRIAGPSYNEQFF
few | - | TRBJ1-2 | TRBV29-1 | TGCAGCGTTGAAGTTTTTGTTGGGACACCATATGGCTACACCTTC | CSVEVFVGTPYGYTF
- | TRBD2 | TRBJ2-1 | TRBV7-3 | TGTGCCAGCAGGTTTAGCGGGGGGGATGATGAGCAGTTCTTC | CASRFSGGDDEQFF
- | TRBD2 | TRBJ2-7 | TRBV5-1 | TGCGCCAGCAGCTTCGACCGTTTAGCGGGGGGCGTCGACGAGCAGTACTTC | CASSFDRLAGGVDEQYF